The entry below describes one T cell receptor beta chain. This sample was included in a study of patients and donors after allogeneic stem cell transplantation. TCRdb passed the RT-PCR reads through MiXCR, listing each CDR3 protein once. The sample lists 190,000 or so distinct CDR3 sequences; roughly two fifths were seen once. CDR3 size: 14 residues. V lost 5 bases and J lost 6; bases outside the gene matches: 7. Per germline, CDR1 SSHAT and CDR2 FNYEAQ (reference sequence). The sample taken for sequencing was blood, either unsorted or a sorted T cell fraction (not recorded which). The TCR comes from a human donor who was either an allogeneic HSCT recipient or a stem cell or donor lymphocyte infusion donor (not recorded which). It is not recorded whose cells these are; they may come from a transplant donor. The chain carries TRBV7-7 and TRBJ2-7; 10 nucleotides align to TRBD2. For the CDR3, the DNA is TGTGCCAGCAGCCCTAGCGGGAGCACCTCCGAGCAGTACTTC. Protein sequence: CASSPSGSTSEQYF.